This T cell receptor beta chain was recovered during a study of blood T cell repertoires in COVID-19. Study information: Samples came from the United States, Italy and Spain, spanning acute and convalescent COVID-19. Sources were T cells, B-cell-depleted T cells, or PBMCs; the material itself was cDNA or gDNA.

In the authors' workflow: Researchers report that nucleated cell counts were estimated from reference gene primer amplification. Data came from immunoSEQ multiplex PCR; TCRdb stores just in-frame clones and leaves some out. V and J calls and clone size follow that table, whereas D and trimming were derived from the DNA. This sample carries a few hundred thousand clones, nearly 90% of them seen once, and the ten largest clones take around 0.8%. This CDR3 comprises 15 residues. V was cut by 8 bases and J by 2 bases, with 16 bases left in between. Germline V lookup: CDR1 LNHDA, CDR2 SQIVND (reference sequence).

The chain is built from TRBV19 and TRBJ1-3; a weak D match, TRBD1 (5 bases). The source material was peripheral blood. This receptor was taken from a woman in her thirties with acute or convalescent COVID-19. The chain's CDR3 is CASSAFWGAGNTIYF. As DNA, the CDR3 is TGTGCCAGTTCTGCTTTTTGGGGGGCTGGAAACACCATATATTTT.